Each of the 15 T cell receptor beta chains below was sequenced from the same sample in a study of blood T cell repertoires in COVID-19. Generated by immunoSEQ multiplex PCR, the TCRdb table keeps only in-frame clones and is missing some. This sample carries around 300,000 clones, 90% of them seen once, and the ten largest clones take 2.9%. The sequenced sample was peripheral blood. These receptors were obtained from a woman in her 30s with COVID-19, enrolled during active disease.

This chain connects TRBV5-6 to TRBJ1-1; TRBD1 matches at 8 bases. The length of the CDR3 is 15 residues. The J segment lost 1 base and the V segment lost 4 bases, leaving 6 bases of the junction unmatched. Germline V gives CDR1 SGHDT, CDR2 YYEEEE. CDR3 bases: TGTGCCAGCAGCCCCAATACAGGGGGGAACACTGAAGCTTTCTTT. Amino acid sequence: CASSPNTGGNTEAFF.

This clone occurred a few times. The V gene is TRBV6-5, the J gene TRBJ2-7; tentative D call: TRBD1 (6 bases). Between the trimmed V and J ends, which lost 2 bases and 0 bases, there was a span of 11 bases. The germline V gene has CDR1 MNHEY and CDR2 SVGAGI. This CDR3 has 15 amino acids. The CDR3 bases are TGTGCCAGCAGTTACGGACAGCCGACCTCCTACGAGCAGTACTTC. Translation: CASSYGQPTSYEQYF.

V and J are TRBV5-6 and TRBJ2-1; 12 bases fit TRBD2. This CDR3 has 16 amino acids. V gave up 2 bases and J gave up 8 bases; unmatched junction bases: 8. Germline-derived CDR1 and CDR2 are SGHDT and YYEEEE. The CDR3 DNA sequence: TGTGCCAGCAGCTTTTTCTCGACTAGCGGGAGTCATGAGCAGTTCTTC. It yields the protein CASSFFSTSGSHEQFF.

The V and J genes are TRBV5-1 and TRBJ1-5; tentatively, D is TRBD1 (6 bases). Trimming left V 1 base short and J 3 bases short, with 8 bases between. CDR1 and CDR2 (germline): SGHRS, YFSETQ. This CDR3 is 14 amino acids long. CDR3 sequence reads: CASSLTGLNQPQHF. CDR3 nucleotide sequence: TGCGCCAGCAGCTTGACAGGGCTCAATCAGCCCCAGCATTTT.

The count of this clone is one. CDR3 region: CAIRAGDYEQYF. The DNA for the CDR3 is TGTGCCATCAGGGCAGGGGACTACGAGCAGTACTTC. The chain employs TRBV10-3 and TRBJ2-7, with a tentative D call TRBD1 (6 bases). V lost 6 bases to trimming and J lost 3 bases, with 9 bases between them. Germline V gene data show CDR1 as ENHRY and CDR2 as SYGVKD. The CDR3 runs 12 residues.

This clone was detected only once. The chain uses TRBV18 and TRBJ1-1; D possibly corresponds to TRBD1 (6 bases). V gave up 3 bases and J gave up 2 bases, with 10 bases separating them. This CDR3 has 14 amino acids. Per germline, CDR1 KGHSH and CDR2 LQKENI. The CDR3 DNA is TGTGCCAGCTCACCCCGGACAGCAAACACTGAAGCTTTCTTT. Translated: CASSPRTANTEAFF.

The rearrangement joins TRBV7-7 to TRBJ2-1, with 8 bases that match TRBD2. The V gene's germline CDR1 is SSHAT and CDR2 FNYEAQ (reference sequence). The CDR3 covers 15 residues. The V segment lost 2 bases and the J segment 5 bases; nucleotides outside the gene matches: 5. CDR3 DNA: TGTGCCAGCAGCTTAAGCGGGGGTGGCCACAATGAGCAGTTCTTC. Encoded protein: CASSLSGGGHNEQFF.

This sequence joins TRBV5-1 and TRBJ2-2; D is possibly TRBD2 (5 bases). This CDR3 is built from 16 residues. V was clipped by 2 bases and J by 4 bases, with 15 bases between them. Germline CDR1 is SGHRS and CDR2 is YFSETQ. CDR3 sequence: CASSFLDGGSTGELFF. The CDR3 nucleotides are TGCGCCAGCAGCTTCTTAGACGGAGGATCCACCGGGGAGCTGTTTTTT.

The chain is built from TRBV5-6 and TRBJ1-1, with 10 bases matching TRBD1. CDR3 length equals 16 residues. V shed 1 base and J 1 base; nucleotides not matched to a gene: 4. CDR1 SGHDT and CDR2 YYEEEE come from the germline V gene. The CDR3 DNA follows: TGTGCCAGCAGCTTGTTTGGGGACAGGGGGAACACTGAAGCTTTCTTT. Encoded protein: CASSLFGDRGNTEAFF. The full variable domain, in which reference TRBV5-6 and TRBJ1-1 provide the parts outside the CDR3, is DAGVTQSPTHLIKTRGQQVTLRCSPKSGHDTVSWYQQALGQGPQFIFQYYEEEERQRGNFPDRFSGHQFPNYSSELNVNALLLGDSALYLCASSLFGDRGNTEAFFGQGTRLTVV.

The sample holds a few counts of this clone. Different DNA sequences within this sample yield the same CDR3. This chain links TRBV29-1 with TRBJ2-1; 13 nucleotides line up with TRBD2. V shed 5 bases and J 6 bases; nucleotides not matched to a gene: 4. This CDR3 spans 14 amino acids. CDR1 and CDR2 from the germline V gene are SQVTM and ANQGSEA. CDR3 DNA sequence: TGCAGCGTTACACTAGCGGGAGGGGGCAATGAGCAGTTCTTC. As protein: CSVTLAGGGNEQFF.

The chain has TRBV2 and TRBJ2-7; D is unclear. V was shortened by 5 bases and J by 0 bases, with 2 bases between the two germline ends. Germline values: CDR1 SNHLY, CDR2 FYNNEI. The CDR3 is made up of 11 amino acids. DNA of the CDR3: TGTGCCAGCAGTTACTCCTACGAGCAGTACTTC. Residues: CASSYSYEQYF. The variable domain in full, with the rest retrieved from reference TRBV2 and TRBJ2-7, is EPEVTQTPSHQVTQMGQEVILRCVPISNHLYFYWYRQILGQKVEFLVSFYNNEISEKSEIFDDQFSVERPDGSNFTLKIRSTKLEDSAMYFCASSYSYEQYFGPGTRLTVT.

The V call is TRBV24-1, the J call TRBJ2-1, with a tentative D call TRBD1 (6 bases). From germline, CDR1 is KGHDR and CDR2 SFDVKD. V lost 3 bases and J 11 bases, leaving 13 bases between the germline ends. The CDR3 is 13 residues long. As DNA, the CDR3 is TGTGCCACCAGTGATCTGACAGGAAAGAAGCAGTTCTTC. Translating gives CATSDLTGKKQFF.

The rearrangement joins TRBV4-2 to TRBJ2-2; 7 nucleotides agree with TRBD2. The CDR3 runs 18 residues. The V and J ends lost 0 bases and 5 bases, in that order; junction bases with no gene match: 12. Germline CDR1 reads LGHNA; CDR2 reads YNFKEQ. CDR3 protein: CASSQDWREGGRTGELFF. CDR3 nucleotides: TGTGCCAGCAGCCAAGATTGGAGGGAGGGCGGGAGAACCGGGGAGCTGTTTTTT.

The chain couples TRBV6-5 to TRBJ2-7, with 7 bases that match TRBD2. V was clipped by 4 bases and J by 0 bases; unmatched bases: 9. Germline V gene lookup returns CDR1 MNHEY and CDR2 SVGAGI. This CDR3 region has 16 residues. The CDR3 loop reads CASSSSLARVSYEQYF. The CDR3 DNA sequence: TGTGCCAGCAGTTCATCACTAGCGCGGGTCTCCTACGAGCAGTACTTC.

This chain's CDR3 is CASSLTSGITDTQYF. The CDR3 DNA is TGTGCCAGCAGCTTGACTAGCGGGATCACAGATACGCAGTATTTT. V and J are TRBV5-4 and TRBJ2-3; the match to TRBD2 covers 10 bases. V gave up 1 base and J gave up 2 bases; unmatched junction bases: 1. The CDR3 loop spans 15 amino acids. Germline CDR1 is SGHNT and CDR2 is YYREEE (reference sequence).